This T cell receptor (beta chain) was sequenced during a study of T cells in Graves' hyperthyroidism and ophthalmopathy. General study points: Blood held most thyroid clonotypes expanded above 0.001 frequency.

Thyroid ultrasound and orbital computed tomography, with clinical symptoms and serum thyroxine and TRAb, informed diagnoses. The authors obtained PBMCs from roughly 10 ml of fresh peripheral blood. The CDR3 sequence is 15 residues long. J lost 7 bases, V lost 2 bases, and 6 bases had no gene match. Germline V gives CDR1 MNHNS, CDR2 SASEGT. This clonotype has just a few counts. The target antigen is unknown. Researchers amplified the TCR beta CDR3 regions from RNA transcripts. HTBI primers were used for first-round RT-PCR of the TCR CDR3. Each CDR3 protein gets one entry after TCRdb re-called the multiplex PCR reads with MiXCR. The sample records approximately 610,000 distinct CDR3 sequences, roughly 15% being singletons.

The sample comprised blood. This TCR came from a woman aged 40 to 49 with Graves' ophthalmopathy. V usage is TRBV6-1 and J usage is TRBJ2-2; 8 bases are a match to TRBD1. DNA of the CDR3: TGTGCCAGCAGTGAATTCAGGGGGCTAATCGGGGAGCTGTTTTTT. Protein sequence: CASSEFRGLIGELFF.